The present T cell receptor beta chain was sequenced within a study of a mutant IDH1 vaccine in newly diagnosed glioma. Turning to the study itself: Visit timing is recorded as week 35 for V12 and week 47 for V13.

This table comes from immunoSEQ multiplex PCR, and its TCRdb copy is limited to in-frame clones, with some not included. There are about 60,000 clones in the sample; less than 90% occur only once, and around 1.5% lies in the top ten. Germline V lookup: CDR1 SNHLY, CDR2 FYNNEI. This CDR3 has 14 amino acids. Trimming pared 5 bases from V and 1 base from J, leaving 11 bases between. A remark on this clone: Its matching antigen is unknown.

Described time point: week 35, safety follow-up. Every vaccination contained 300 ug of the mutant IDH1 20-mer peptide and was paired with topical imiquimod. The TCR sequence derives from a man aged 35 to 55 with glioma. The V and J genes are TRBV2 and TRBJ1-1; D is possibly TRBD1 (5 bases). This sample comprised PBMCs, obtained from a glioma patient whose treatment included an IDH1 peptide vaccine. DNA for the CDR3: TGTGCCAGCAGTCAGGACATAAGGAACACTGAAGCTTTCTTT. Translation: CASSQDIRNTEAFF.